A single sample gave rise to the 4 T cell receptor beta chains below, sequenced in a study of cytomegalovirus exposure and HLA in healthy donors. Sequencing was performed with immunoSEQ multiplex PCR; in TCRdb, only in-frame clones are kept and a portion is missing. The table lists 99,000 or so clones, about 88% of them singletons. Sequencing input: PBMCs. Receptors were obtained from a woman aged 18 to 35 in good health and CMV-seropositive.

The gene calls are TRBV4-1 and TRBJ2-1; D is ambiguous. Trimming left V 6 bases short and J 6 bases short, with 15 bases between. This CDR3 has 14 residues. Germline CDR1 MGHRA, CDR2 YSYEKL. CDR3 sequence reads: CASSEVLVLNEQFF. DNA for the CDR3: TGCGCCAGCAGTGAAGTCCTAGTACTCAATGAGCAGTTCTTC.

The CDR3 here is CASSEQGQGAEAFF. Written as DNA, the CDR3 is TGTGCCAGCAGTGAACAGGGCCAAGGGGCTGAAGCTTTCTTT. The chain employs TRBV25-1 and TRBJ1-1; the D gene is possibly TRBD1 (5 bases). The germline V gene encodes CDR1 MGHDK and CDR2 SYGVNS. There are 14 residues in the CDR3. V lost 2 bases, J lost 6 bases, and 13 bases lay in between.

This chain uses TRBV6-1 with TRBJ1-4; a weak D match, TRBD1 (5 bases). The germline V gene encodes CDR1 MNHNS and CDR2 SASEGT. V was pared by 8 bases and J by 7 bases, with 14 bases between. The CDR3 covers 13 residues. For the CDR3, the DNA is TGTGCCAGCGAGACTAGGGGTACTGAAAAACTGTTTTTT. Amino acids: CASETRGTEKLFF.

CDR3 DNA: TGTGCCAGCAGTACTCAACAGGGGGCCTACGAGCAGTACTTC. This translates into CASSTQQGAYEQYF. The J gene is TRBJ2-7, the V gene TRBV27, with 8 bases matching TRBD1. From germline, CDR1 is MNHEY and CDR2 SMNVEV (reference sequence). V lost 5 bases and J lost 2; bases outside the gene matches: 5. The CDR3 has 14 residues.